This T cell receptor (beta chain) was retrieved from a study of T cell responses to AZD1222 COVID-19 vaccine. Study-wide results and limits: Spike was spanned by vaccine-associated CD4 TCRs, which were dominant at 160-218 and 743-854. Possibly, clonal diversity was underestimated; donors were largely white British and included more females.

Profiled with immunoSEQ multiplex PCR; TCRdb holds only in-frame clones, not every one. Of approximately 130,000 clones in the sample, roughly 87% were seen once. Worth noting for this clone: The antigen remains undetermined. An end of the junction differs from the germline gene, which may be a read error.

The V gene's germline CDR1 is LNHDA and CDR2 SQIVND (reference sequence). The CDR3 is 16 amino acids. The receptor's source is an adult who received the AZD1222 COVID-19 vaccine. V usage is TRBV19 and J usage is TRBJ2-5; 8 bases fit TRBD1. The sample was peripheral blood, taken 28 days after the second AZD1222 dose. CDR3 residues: CASSIRVVRGQGTQYF. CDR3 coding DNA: TGTGCCAGTAGTATACGTGTGGTCAGGGGGCAAGGGACCCAGTACTTC.